This T cell receptor (beta chain) emerged from a study of T cell responses to AZD1222 COVID-19 vaccine. Study summary: Pooled together were second doses at about 4 or about 12 weeks.

Sequenced by immunoSEQ multiplex PCR; TCRdb stores in-frame clones only, minus some. The sample holds roughly 150,000 clones, approximately 92% seen once. Germline-derived CDR1 and CDR2 are SGHRS and YFSETQ. The CDR3 runs 13 residues. The V and J ends lost 4 bases and 2 bases respectively, with 9 bases between them. About this clone itself: Its antigen is as yet unknown.

Overall study findings and caveats: Among those given AZD1222, only six or seven were seropositive at baseline. Among vaccine-associated CD4 TCRs, coverage spanned spike, with dominance at 160-218 and 743-854. A mostly white British donor set with more females was recruited, and clonal diversity was possibly underestimated.

The genes are TRBV5-1 and TRBJ1-2; D might be TRBD1 (5 bases). This receptor was taken from an adult in good health. The starting material was peripheral blood, obtained on day 0 of AZD1222 vaccination. CDR3 amino acids: CASSRDGNYGYTF. CDR3 coding DNA: TGCGCCAGCAGCCGGGACGGAAACTATGGCTACACCTTC.